This T cell receptor beta chain was recovered during a study of blood T cell repertoires in COVID-19. Study-wide context: Acute-phase and convalescent COVID-19 samples originated in the United States, Italy and Spain. Sources were T cells, B-cell-depleted T cells, or PBMCs; the material itself was cDNA or gDNA.

The CDR3 contains 13 residues. As handled by the study authors: Reference gene primers were amplified, and this amplification served to estimate nucleated cell counts. Data came from immunoSEQ multiplex PCR; TCRdb stores just in-frame clones and leaves some out. That table gives V, J and clone size, and the DNA gave D and trimming. The sample has around 78,000 clones; 80% to 90% are singletons. The specimen was peripheral blood. The rearrangement joins TRBV21-1 to TRBJ2-5; the table names TRBD2, a call not compared with the DNA. TRBV21-1 is labeled a pseudogene. This clonotype originated in a middle-aged man with active or convalescent COVID-19. The DNA of the CDR3 is TGTGCCAGCACCCCATTAGCGTTCGAGACCCAGTACTTC. It yields the protein CASTPLAFETQYF.